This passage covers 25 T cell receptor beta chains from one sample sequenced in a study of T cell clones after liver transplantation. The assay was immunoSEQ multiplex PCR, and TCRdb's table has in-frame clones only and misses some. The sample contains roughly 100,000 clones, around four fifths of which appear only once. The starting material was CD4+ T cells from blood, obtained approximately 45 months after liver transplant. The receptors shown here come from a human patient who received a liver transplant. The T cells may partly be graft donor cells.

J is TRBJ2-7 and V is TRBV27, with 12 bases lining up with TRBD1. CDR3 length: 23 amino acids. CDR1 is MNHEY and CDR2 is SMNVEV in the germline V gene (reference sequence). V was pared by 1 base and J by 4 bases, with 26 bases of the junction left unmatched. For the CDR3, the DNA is TGTGCCAGCAGTTTATTCAATATCGCCCGGGGACAGGGGGCGCGGGTTCGACCTTACGAGCAGTACTTC. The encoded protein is CASSLFNIARGQGARVRPYEQYF.

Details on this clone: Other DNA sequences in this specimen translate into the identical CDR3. The CDR3 DNA follows: TGCGCCAGCAGCTTATCACCAGGGACAGGGGCGTCGGTCAATGAGCAGTTCTTC. It translates to CASSLSPGTGASVNEQFF. V and J are TRBV5-1 and TRBJ2-1, with TRBD1 identical over 10 bases. Germline V gives CDR1 SGHRS, CDR2 YFSETQ. This CDR3 spans 18 amino acids. V lost 2 bases and J lost 6; bases outside the gene matches: 14.

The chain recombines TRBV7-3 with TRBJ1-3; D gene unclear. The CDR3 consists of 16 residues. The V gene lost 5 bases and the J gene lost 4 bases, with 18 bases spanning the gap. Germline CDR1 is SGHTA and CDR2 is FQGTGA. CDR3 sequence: CASSIGLGNDGNTIYF. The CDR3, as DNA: TGTGCCAGCAGCATTGGGTTAGGTAACGACGGAAACACCATATATTTT.

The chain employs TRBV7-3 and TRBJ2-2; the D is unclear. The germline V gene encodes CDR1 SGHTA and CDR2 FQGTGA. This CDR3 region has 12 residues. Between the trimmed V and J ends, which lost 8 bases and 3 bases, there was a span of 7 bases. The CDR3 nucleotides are TGTGCCAGCCGGATGGACACCGGGGAGCTGTTTTTT. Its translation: CASRMDTGELFF.

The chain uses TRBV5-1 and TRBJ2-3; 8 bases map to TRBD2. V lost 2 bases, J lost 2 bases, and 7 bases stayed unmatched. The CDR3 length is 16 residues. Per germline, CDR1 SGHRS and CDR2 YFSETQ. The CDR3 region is CASSLFRSGITDTQYF. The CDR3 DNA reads TGCGCCAGCAGCTTATTCCGTAGCGGGATCACAGATACGCAGTATTTT.

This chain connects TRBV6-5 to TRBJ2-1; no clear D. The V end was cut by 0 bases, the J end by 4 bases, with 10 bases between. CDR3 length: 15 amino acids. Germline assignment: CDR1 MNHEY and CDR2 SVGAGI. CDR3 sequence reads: CASSYSIDWYNEQFF. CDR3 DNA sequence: TGTGCCAGCAGTTACTCGATTGATTGGTACAATGAGCAGTTCTTC.

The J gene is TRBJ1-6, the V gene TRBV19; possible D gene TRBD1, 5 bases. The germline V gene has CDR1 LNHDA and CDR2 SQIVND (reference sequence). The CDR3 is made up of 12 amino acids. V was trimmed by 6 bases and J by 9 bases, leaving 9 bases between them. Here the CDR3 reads CASRGRASPLHF. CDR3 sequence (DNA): TGTGCCAGTAGGGGCAGGGCTTCACCCCTCCACTTT.

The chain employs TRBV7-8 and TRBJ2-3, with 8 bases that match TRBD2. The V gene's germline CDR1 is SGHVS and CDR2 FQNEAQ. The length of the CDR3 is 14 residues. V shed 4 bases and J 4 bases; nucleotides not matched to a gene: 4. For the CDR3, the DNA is TGTGCCAGCAGCTCTTGGACTAGCTCAGATACGCAGTATTTT. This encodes CASSSWTSSDTQYF.

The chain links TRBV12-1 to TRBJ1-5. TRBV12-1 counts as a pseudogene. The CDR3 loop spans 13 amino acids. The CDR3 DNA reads TGTGCCAGCATAGCCAATAGCAATCAGCCCCAGCATTTT. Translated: CASIANSNQPQHF.

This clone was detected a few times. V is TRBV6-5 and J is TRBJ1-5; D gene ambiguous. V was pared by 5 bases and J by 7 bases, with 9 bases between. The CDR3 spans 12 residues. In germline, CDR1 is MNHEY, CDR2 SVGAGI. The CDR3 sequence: CASSRAGQPQHF. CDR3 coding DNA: TGTGCCAGCAGTAGGGCAGGCCAGCCCCAGCATTTT.

The chain's CDR3 is CASSSGSPGPSGQGYTF. The CDR3 region has the DNA TGTGCCAGCAGCTCGGGCTCCCCGGGGCCCTCAGGCCAGGGCTACACCTTC. This chain links TRBV11-1 with TRBJ1-2, with D possibly TRBD1 on 5 matching bases. From germline, CDR1 is SGHAT and CDR2 FQDESV (reference sequence). This CDR3 spans 17 amino acids. V was trimmed by 4 bases and J by 8 bases, leaving 26 bases between them.

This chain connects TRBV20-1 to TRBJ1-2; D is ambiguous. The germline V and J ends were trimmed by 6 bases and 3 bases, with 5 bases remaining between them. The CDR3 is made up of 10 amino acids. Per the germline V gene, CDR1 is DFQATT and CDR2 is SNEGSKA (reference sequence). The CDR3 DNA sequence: TGCAGTGCCCCAGACTATGGCTACACCTTC. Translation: CSAPDYGYTF.

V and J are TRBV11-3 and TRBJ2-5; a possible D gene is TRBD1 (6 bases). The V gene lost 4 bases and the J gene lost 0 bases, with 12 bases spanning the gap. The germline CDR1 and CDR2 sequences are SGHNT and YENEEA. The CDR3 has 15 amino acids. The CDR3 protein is CASSSGRGYQETQYF. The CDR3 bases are TGTGCCAGCAGCTCCGGAAGGGGGTACCAAGAGACCCAGTACTTC. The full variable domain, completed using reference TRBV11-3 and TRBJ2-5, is EAGVVQSPRYKIIEKKQPVAFWCNPISGHNTLYWYLQNLGQGPELLIRYENEEAVDDSQLPKDRFSAERLKGVDSTLKIQPAELGDSAVYLCASSSGRGYQETQYFGPGTRLLVL.

The CDR3: CASSPGDLVYGYTF. The DNA for the CDR3 is TGTGCCAGCAGTCCGGGGGATTTGGTCTATGGCTACACCTTC. This chain uses TRBV6-5 with TRBJ1-2; D is perhaps TRBD1 (5 bases). V lost 5 bases to trimming and J lost 4 bases, with 14 bases between them. CDR1 is MNHEY, CDR2 SVGAGI, per germline. The CDR3 loop spans 14 amino acids.

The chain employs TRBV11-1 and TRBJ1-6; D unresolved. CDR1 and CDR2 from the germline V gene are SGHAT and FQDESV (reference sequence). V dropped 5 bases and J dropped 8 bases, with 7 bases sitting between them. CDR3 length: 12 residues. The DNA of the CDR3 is TGTGCCAGCAGCCAACGCGATTCACCCCTCCACTTT. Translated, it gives CASSQRDSPLHF.

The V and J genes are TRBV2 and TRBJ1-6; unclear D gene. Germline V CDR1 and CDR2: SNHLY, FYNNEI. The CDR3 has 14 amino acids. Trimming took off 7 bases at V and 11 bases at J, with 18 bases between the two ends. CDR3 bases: TGTGCCAGCAACATGGACCCCCAAGTTGCACCCCTCCACTTT. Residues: CASNMDPQVAPLHF.

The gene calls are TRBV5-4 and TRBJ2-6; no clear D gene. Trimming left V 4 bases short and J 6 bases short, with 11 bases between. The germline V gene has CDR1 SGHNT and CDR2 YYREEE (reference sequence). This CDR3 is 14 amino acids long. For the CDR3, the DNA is TGTGCCAGCAGCCCCCCCCCGATGGCCAACGTCCTGACTTTC. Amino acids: CASSPPPMANVLTF.

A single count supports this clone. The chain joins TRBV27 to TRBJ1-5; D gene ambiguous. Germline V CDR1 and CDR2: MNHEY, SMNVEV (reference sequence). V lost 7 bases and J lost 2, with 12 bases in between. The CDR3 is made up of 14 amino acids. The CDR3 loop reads CASTMFLGNQPQHF. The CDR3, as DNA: TGTGCCAGCACCATGTTCCTAGGCAATCAGCCCCAGCATTTT.

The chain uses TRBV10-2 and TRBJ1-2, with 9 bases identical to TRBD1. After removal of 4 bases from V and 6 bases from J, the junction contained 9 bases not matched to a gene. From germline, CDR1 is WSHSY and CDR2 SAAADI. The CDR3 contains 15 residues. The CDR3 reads CASSGPPGQGNGYTF. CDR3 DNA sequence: TGCGCCAGCAGTGGCCCGCCGGGACAGGGAAATGGCTACACCTTC.

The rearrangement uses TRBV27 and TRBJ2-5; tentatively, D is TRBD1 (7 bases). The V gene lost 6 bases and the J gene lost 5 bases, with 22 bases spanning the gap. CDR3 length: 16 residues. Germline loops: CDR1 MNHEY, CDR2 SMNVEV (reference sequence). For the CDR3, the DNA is TGTGCCAGCAGCTCCTGGGGGGACAGCCAGGGGGAGACCCAGTACTTC. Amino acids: CASSSWGDSQGETQYF.

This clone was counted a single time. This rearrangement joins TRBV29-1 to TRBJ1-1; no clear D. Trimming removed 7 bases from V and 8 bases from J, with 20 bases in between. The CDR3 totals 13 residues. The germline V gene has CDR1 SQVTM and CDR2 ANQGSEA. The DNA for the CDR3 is TGCAGCGCAACCTCCTCGGTGGGGAGGGAAGCTTTCTTT. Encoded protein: CSATSSVGREAFF.

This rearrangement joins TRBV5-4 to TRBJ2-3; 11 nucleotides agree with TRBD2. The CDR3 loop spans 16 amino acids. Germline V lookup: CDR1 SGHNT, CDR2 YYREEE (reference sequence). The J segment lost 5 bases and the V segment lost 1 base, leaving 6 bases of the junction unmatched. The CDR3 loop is CASSLRIAGGQDTQYF. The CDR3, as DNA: TGTGCCAGCAGCTTGAGGATAGCGGGGGGGCAAGATACGCAGTATTTT.

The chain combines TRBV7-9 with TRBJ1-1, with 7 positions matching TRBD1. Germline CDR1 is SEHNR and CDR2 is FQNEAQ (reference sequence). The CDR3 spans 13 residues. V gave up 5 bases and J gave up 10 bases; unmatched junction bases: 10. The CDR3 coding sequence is TGTGCCAGCAGCGCTAGACAGGGAAAGAGAGCTTTCTTT. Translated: CASSARQGKRAFF. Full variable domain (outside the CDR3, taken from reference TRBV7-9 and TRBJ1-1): DTGVSQNPRHKITKRGQNVTFRCDPISEHNRLYWYRQTLGQGPEFLTYFQNEAQLEKSRLLSDRFSAERPKGSFSTLEIQRTEQGDSAMYLCASSARQGKRAFFGQGTRLTVV.

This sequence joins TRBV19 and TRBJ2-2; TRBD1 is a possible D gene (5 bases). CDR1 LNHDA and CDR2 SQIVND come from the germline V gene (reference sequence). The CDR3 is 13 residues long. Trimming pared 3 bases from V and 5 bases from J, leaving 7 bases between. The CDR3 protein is CASSMGLTGELFF. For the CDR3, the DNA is TGTGCCAGTAGTATGGGGCTAACCGGGGAGCTGTTTTTT.

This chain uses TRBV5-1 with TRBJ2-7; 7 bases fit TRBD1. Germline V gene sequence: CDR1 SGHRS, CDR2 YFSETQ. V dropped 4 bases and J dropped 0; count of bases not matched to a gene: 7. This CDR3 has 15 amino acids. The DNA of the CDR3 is TGCGCCAGCAGCCCCAAGCCAGGGGGCTCCTACGAGCAGTACTTC. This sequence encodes CASSPKPGGSYEQYF.